These 25 T cell receptor beta chains originate from one sample sequenced in a study of blood T cell repertoires in COVID-19. This table comes from immunoSEQ multiplex PCR, and its TCRdb copy is limited to in-frame clones, with some not included. The repertoire consists of roughly 77,000 clones, with around 74% occurring once and the leading ten covering 9.5% to 10%. Sequenced input: peripheral blood. These receptors were collected from a human donor in a cohort sampled during active COVID-19.

This chain joins TRBV19 and TRBJ2-1; 9 bases fit TRBD1. J lost 7 bases, V lost 6 bases, and 13 bases had no gene match. The germline gives CDR1 LNHDA, CDR2 SQIVND (reference sequence). CDR3 length equals 16 residues. In nucleotides, the CDR3 is TGTGCCAGTAGGCGACCGGGACAGGGTATAGGGAATGAGCAGTTCTTC. Its protein is CASRRPGQGIGNEQFF.

The chain has TRBV5-6 and TRBJ2-7; D may be TRBD2 (5 bases). CDR3 length: 15 amino acids. V was clipped by 2 bases and J by 6 bases, with 18 bases between them. The germline V gene encodes CDR1 SGHDT and CDR2 YYEEEE. CDR3 residues: CASSFRGTPRSEQYF. In nucleotides, the CDR3 is TGTGCCAGCAGCTTCCGGGGTACCCCCAGGAGCGAGCAGTACTTC.

The V call is TRBV6-2 or TRBV6-3, the J call TRBJ1-2; D gene uncertain. The germline gives CDR1 MNHEY, CDR2 SVGEGT. This CDR3 has 17 amino acids. Trimming took off 4 bases at V and 7 bases at J, with 25 bases between the two ends. In DNA, the CDR3 is TGTGCCAGCAGTTCACTCCGGGCGGACCGGGGAGGTAGTGGCTACACCTTC. Amino acids: CASSSLRADRGGSGYTF.

This chain links TRBV5-4 with TRBJ2-6, with 10 bases that match TRBD1. Germline CDR1 and CDR2: SGHNT and YYREEE (reference sequence). This CDR3 has 18 residues. Trimming removed 3 bases from V and 0 bases from J; junction bases left unmatched: 6. CDR3 residues: CASSSRDRGTSGANVLTF. Here the CDR3 DNA reads TGTGCCAGCAGCTCTCGGGACAGGGGTACCTCTGGGGCCAACGTCCTGACTTTC.

The chain links TRBV9 to TRBJ1-1; possibly TRBD1 for D (6 bases). The CDR3 sequence is 15 residues long. Germline-derived CDR1 and CDR2 are SGDLS and YYNGEE. V shed 3 bases and J shed 0 bases, with 12 bases lying between them. CDR3 region: CASSEAGQMNTEAFF. In nucleotides, the CDR3 is TGTGCCAGCAGCGAAGCAGGACAGATGAACACTGAAGCTTTCTTT.

The chain has TRBV19 and TRBJ1-5; D is ambiguous. The CDR3 spans 15 residues. Per the germline V gene, CDR1 is LNHDA and CDR2 is SQIVND (reference sequence). Trimming removed 3 bases at V and 6 bases at J, with 15 bases between. As DNA, the CDR3 is TGTGCCAGTAGTATTGTTGGGCCAACAAGTCAGCCCCAGCATTTT. It specifies CASSIVGPTSQPQHF. Combining the CDR3 with reference TRBV19 and TRBJ1-5 gives the whole variable domain DGGITQSPKYLFRKEGQNVTLSCEQNLNHDAMYWYRQDPGQGLRLIYYSQIVNDFQKGDIAEGYSVSREKKESFPLTVTSAQKNPTAFYLCASSIVGPTSQPQHFGDGTRLSIL.

The chain uses TRBV5-6 and TRBJ1-1; D possibly corresponds to TRBD1 (6 bases). Germline CDR1 reads SGHDT; CDR2 reads YYEEEE. There are 15 residues in the CDR3. V was trimmed by 2 bases and J by 4 bases, leaving 15 bases between them. CDR3 bases: TGTGCCAGCAGCTTTGGCACAGGGATGGGCACTGAAGCTTTCTTT. Protein: CASSFGTGMGTEAFF.

For the CDR3, the DNA is TGTGCCAGCAGTCCCTACAGGAGTGCGAACACTGAAGCTTTCTTT. Protein: CASSPYRSANTEAFF. The J gene is TRBJ1-1, the V gene TRBV27; D possibly corresponds to TRBD1 (5 bases). Deletions cut 5 bases from V and 1 base from J, with 14 bases between. The CDR3 contains 15 residues. Germline V lookup: CDR1 MNHEY, CDR2 SMNVEV (reference sequence).

The J gene is TRBJ1-2, the V gene TRBV28; 9 nucleotides match TRBD1. Looked up from germline, CDR1 is MDHEN and CDR2 is SYDVKM. Trimming at V came to 6 bases and at J to 5 bases, leaving 7 bases not matched to a gene. The CDR3 is 14 amino acids. CDR3 amino acids: CASSRTGGRYGYTF. The CDR3 DNA reads TGTGCCAGCAGCCGTACAGGGGGCAGATATGGCTACACCTTC.

The chain links TRBV19 to TRBJ2-5, with TRBD2 matching 10 bases. Germline V gene lookup returns CDR1 LNHDA and CDR2 SQIVND (reference sequence). This CDR3 spans 14 amino acids. Unmatched junction bases numbered 7, after V lost 8 bases and J lost 4 bases. CDR3 amino acids: CASSGASGGETQYF. DNA of the CDR3: TGTGCCAGTTCCGGAGCTAGCGGGGGAGAGACCCAGTACTTC.

The CDR3 sequence: CASSPDTVLVNSPLHF. The DNA for the CDR3 is TGTGCCAGCTCACCGGACACAGTGTTGGTTAATTCACCCCTCCACTTT. V is TRBV18 and J is TRBJ1-6; TRBD1 might be the D (5 bases). In germline, CDR1 is KGHSH, CDR2 LQKENI. V lost 3 bases and J lost 6, with 15 bases in between. The CDR3 loop spans 16 amino acids.

The CDR3 DNA reads TGTGCCAGCAGCTTGGGGACAGGGCCCTACGAGCAGTACTTC. Amino acids: CASSLGTGPYEQYF. This chain uses TRBV11-2 with TRBJ2-7, with 9 bases aligning to TRBD1. The CDR3 extends over 14 amino acids. Unmatched junction bases numbered 2, after V lost 3 bases and J lost 2 bases. Germline V gene data show CDR1 as SGHAT and CDR2 as FQNNGV.

The chain recombines TRBV2 with TRBJ2-7, with D possibly TRBD2 on 6 matching bases. There are 14 residues in the CDR3. Deletions cut 5 bases from V and 0 bases from J, with 11 bases between. Germline V lookup: CDR1 SNHLY, CDR2 FYNNEI. The CDR3: CASSQDYNSYEQYF. As DNA, the CDR3 is TGTGCCAGCAGTCAGGACTATAACTCCTACGAGCAGTACTTC.

CDR3 nucleotide sequence: TGTGCCAGCAGCCCATCCGAGGGGGGGTATCAGCCCCAGCATTTT. It yields the protein CASSPSEGGYQPQHF. The gene calls are TRBV4-2 and TRBJ1-5, with D possibly TRBD1 on 6 matching bases. From germline, CDR1 is LGHNA and CDR2 YNFKEQ. Deletions cut 4 bases from V and 5 bases from J, with 15 bases between. There are 15 residues in the CDR3.

The V and J genes are TRBV5-1 and TRBJ2-5; a possible D gene is TRBD1 (6 bases). Trimming cost V 4 bases and J 2 bases, with 12 bases left between them. The CDR3 totals 14 residues. Germline V gene sequence: CDR1 SGHRS, CDR2 YFSETQ. The CDR3 spells CASSGGQHQETQYF. The CDR3 DNA sequence: TGCGCCAGCAGCGGCGGACAGCATCAAGAGACCCAGTACTTC.

The chain recombines TRBV6-2 or TRBV6-3 with TRBJ2-7; 8 bases agree with TRBD1. CDR1 and CDR2 (germline): MNHEY, SVGEGT. V lost 1 base, J lost 2 bases, and 4 bases stayed unmatched. This CDR3 spans 15 amino acids. This CDR3 is CASSYYTGQAYEQYF. CDR3 in DNA: TGTGCCAGCAGTTACTATACGGGACAGGCCTACGAGCAGTACTTC.

This clone was picked up a small number of times. The genes are TRBV7-9 and TRBJ1-1, with 7 positions matching TRBD1. The V gene's germline CDR1 is SEHNR and CDR2 FQNEAQ (reference sequence). The CDR3 sequence is 12 residues long. V was pared by 10 bases and J by 4 bases, with 6 bases of the junction left unmatched. CDR3 in DNA: TGTGCCATATACAGGGGATCCACTGAAGCTTTCTTT. Translating it yields CAIYRGSTEAFF.

V gene TRBV5-1 combines with J gene TRBJ2-1; 12 positions agree with TRBD2. The CDR3 contains 16 residues. Unmatched junction bases numbered 10, after V lost 5 bases and J lost 7 bases. CDR1 and CDR2 from the germline V gene are SGHRS and YFSETQ. The CDR3 sequence: CASRLPSGGAGNEQFF. The CDR3, as DNA: TGCGCCAGCAGACTCCCTAGCGGGGGGGCGGGTAATGAGCAGTTCTTC.

V gene TRBV7-3 combines with J gene TRBJ2-7; 11 positions match TRBD2. CDR1 and CDR2 (germline): SGHTA, FQGTGA. The CDR3 spans 14 residues. V dropped 3 bases and J dropped 3; count of bases not matched to a gene: 1. The CDR3 coding sequence is TGTGCCAGCAGCTTGACTAGCGGGAACTACGAGCAGTACTTC. Translation gives CASSLTSGNYEQYF.

The chain couples TRBV7-8 to TRBJ1-2; D ambiguous. Between the trimmed V and J ends, which lost 5 bases and 4 bases, there was a span of 8 bases. Germline-derived CDR1 and CDR2 are SGHVS and FQNEAQ. CDR3 length equals 12 residues. The CDR3 DNA reads as TGTGCCAGCAGCCCGGGAGTCTATGGCTACACCTTC. It is translated as CASSPGVYGYTF.

The V gene is TRBV16, the J gene TRBJ2-7; 10 positions agree with TRBD2. V dropped 1 base and J dropped 4; count of bases not matched to a gene: 10. The CDR3 consists of 17 residues. Germline values: CDR1 KGHSY, CDR2 FQNENV. CDR3 DNA: TGTGCCAGCAGCCAATTTCACGGGCAGCGGGGGGGTTACGAGCAGTACTTC. It codes for CASSQFHGQRGGYEQYF.

The J gene is TRBJ1-1, the V gene TRBV6-5; no definite D call. Germline CDR1 and CDR2: MNHEY and SVGAGI. Deletions cut 6 bases from V and 6 bases from J, with 11 bases between. The CDR3 spans 12 residues. The CDR3 bases are TGTGCCAGCAGGACTGACGCATCTGAAGCTTTCTTT. It specifies CASRTDASEAFF.

The chain has TRBV4-1 and TRBJ1-2, with D perhaps TRBD1 (6 bases). Germline V gene sequence: CDR1 MGHRA, CDR2 YSYEKL. This CDR3 is 14 amino acids long. Between the trimmed V and J ends, which lost 2 bases and 5 bases, there was a span of 12 bases. The CDR3 sequence is CASSQNRDGYGYTF. The CDR3 nucleotides are TGCGCCAGCAGCCAAAACAGGGATGGATATGGCTACACCTTC.

This clone was observed a single time. The chain carries TRBV15 and TRBJ2-3; tentatively, D is TRBD1 (5 bases). The CDR3 has 16 residues. V was clipped by 3 bases and J by 5 bases, with 18 bases between them. The V gene's germline CDR1 is LNHNV and CDR2 YYDKDF (reference sequence). Here the CDR3 reads CATSRYSSTTGDTQYF. In DNA, the CDR3 is TGTGCCACCAGCAGGTATAGCTCAACCACAGGAGATACGCAGTATTTT.

This clone was detected only once. This chain connects TRBV6-1 to TRBJ1-5, with 7 bases matching TRBD1. CDR1 and CDR2 from the germline V gene are MNHNS and SASEGT. J lost 2 bases, V lost 2 bases, and 0 bases had no gene match. The CDR3 has 14 residues. This chain's CDR3 is CASSEQGGNQPQHF. The CDR3 region has the DNA TGTGCCAGCAGTGAACAGGGGGGCAATCAGCCCCAGCATTTT.